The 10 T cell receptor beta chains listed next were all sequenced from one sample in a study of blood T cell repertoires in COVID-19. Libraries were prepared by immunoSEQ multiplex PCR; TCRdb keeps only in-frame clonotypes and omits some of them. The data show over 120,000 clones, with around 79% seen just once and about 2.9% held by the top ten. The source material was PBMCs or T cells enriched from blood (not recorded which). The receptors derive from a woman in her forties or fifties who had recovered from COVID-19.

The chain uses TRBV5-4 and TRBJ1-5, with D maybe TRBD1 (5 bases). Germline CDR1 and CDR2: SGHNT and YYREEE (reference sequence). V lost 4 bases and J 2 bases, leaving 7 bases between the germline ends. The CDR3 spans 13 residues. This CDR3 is CASSLQGNQPQHF. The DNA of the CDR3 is TGTGCCAGCAGCCTACAGGGCAATCAGCCCCAGCATTTT.

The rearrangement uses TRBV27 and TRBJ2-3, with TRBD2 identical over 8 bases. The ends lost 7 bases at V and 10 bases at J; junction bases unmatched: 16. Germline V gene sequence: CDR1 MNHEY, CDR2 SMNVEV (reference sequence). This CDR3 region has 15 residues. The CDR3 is CASTPFTGGPTAQYF. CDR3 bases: TGTGCCAGCACTCCCTTTACGGGAGGGCCGACGGCGCAGTATTTT.

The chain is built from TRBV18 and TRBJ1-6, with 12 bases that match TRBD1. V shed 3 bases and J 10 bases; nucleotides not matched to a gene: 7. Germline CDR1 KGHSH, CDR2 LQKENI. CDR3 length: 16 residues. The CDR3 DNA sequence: TGTGCCAGCTCACCTGCCTCGGGACAGGGGGCCTCACCCCTCCACTTT. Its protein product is CASSPASGQGASPLHF.

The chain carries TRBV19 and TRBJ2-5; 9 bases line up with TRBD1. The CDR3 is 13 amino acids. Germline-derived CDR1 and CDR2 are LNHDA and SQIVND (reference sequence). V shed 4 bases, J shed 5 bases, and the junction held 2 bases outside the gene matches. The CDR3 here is CASSRDRVETQYF. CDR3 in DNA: TGTGCCAGTAGTAGGGACAGGGTTGAGACCCAGTACTTC.

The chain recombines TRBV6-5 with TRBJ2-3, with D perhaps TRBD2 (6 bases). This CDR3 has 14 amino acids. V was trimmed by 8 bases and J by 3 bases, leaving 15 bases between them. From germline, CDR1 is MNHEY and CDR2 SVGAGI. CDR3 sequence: CASHDGGVTDTQYF. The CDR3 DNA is TGTGCCAGCCACGACGGCGGGGTGACAGATACGCAGTATTTT.

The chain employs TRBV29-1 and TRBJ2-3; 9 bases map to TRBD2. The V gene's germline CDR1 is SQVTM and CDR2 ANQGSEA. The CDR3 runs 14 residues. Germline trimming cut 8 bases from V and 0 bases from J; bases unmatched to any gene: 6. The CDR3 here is CSFLAGVSTDTQYF. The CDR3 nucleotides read TGCAGCTTTTTAGCGGGAGTTAGCACAGATACGCAGTATTTT.

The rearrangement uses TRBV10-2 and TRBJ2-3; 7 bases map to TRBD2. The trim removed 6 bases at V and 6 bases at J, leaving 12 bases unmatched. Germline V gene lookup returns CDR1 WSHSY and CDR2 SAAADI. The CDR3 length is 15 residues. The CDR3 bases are TGCGCCAGCAGGGACAAGCGGGGCCCTGGGGATACGCAGTATTTT. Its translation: CASRDKRGPGDTQYF.

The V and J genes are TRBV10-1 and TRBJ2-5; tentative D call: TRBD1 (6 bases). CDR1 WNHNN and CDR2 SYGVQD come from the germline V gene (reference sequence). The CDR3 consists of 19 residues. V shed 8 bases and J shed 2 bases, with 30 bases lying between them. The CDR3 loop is CASGTPIRTDVETQETQYF. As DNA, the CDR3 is TGCGCCAGCGGAACACCCATTCGGACAGACGTAGAAACACAAGAGACCCAGTACTTC.

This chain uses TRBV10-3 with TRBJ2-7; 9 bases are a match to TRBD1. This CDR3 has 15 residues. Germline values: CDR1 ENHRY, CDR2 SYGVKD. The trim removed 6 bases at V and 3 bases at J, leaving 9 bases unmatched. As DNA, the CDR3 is TGTGCCATCAGCTCCCCGGGACAGGGTAGCTACGAGCAGTACTTC. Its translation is CAISSPGQGSYEQYF.

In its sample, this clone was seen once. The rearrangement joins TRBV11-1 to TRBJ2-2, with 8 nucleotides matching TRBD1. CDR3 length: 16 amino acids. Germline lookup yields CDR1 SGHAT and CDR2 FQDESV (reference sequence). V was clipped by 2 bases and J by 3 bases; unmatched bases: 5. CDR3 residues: CASSLRTGRYTGELFF. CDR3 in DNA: TGTGCCAGCAGCTTAAGGACAGGGAGATACACCGGGGAGCTGTTTTTT.